This T cell receptor beta chain was identified during a study of early T cells in non-severe SARS-CoV-2 infection (TCRdb year 2021). At the level of the whole study: Bulk RNA from unsorted whole blood was used for TCR sequencing, so alpha and beta chains could not be paired.

Study-wide conclusions, independent of this receptor: VDJdb matching was skewed toward anti-spike CD8 responses, so virus-specific expansions were likely underestimated and private and CD4 specificities were missed.

After removal of 5 bases from V and 5 bases from J, the junction retains 10 bases not matched to a gene. Sequences SGHAT (CDR1) and FQDESV (CDR2) are obtained from the germline V gene (reference sequence). The CDR3, cysteine through phenylalanine, is 15 amino acids long. The DNA shown is the 45-base CDR3, in frame from base 1. This clonotype was counted at least ten times. No antigen is known for it. Within one base of it there is no much larger clone, and no base qualities were kept. This was a case-control study nested in a cohort of healthcare workers in London, UK, who had nasopharyngeal swab PCR tests and blood samples taken every week. Between 23 and 31 March 2020, the week of the UK lockdown, healthcare workers were enrolled and then followed up weekly for as long as 16 weeks. Library method: 5' RACE. Sequencing was carried out with a NextSeq 500. Unique molecular identifiers were attached to individual cDNA molecules in the TCR library protocol so that sequencing error and PCR bias could be corrected. Sequencing covered both TCR alpha and beta chains, and within each sample the abundances of alpha and beta sequences were tightly co-correlated. Concerning the study's data processing: Decombinator V4 was used to annotate TCR sequences for V gene, J gene and CDR3. TCRs were defined as expanded if a significant change between any two time points was detected under a Poisson model with p below 0.0001. TCR abundances were normalised to the total number of TCRs sequenced per sample and expressed as counts per million. TRAV1-2 paired with TRAJ12, TRAJ20 or TRAJ33 defined MAIT TCRs, while TRAV10 paired with TRAJ18 defined iNKT TCRs. VDJdb, accessed on 1 November 2021, was searched for TCRs annotated for CMV, EBV and SARS-CoV-2, and TCRs annotated for more than one antigen were excluded. TCRdb reprocessed the public reads (quality trimming at Q25 with fastp, clone calling with MiXCR) and kept in-frame beta chains. Merged by CDR3 protein, the rows form single entries marked with the most common genes and DNA. TCRdb's processing, not the study's, gives the V and J calls here. The sample data list 20,000 to 25,000 distinct CDR3 sequences, and around 4.2% of these were observed just once. Less than 8.5% of the sample lies in the top ten.

The TCR comes from an adult who was a healthcare worker with PCR-confirmed SARS-CoV-2 infection or an uninfected control (not recorded which). The sequenced material came from whole blood. This chain joins TRBV11-1 to TRBJ2-7; TRBD1 lines up with 9 middle nucleotides. The CDR3 protein: CASSARDRAFHEQYF. The DNA is as follows: TGTGCCAGCAGCGCCCGGGACAGGGCATTCCACGAGCAGTACTTC. Where the CDR3 stops, the reference TRBV11-1 and TRBJ2-7 genes take over; the full variable domain is EAEVAQSPRYKITEKSQAVAFWCDPISGHATLYWYRQILGQGPELLVQFQDESVVDDSQLPKDRFSAERLKGVDSTLKIQPAELGDSAMYLCASSARDRAFHEQYFGPGTRLTVT.